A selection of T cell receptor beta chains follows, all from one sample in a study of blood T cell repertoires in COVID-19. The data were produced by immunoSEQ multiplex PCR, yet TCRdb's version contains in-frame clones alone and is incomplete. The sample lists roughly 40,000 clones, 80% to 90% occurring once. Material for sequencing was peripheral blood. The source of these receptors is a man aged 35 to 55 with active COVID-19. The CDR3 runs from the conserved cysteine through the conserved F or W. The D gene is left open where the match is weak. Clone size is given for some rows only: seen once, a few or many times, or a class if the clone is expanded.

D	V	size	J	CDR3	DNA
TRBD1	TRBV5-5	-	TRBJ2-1	CASSKRRDSYNEQFF	TGTGCCAGCAGTAAACGCCGGGACAGTTACAATGAGCAGTTCTTC
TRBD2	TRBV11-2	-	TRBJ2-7	CASSPGLAGWEQYF	TGTGCCAGCAGCCCGGGACTAGCGGGTTGGGAGCAGTACTTC
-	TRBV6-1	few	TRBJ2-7	CASSEAWRGLYEQYF	TGTGCCAGCAGTGAAGCTTGGAGGGGGCTTTACGAGCAGTACTTC
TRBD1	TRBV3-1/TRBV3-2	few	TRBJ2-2	CASSQQGAQDTGELFF	TGTGCCAGCAGCCAACAGGGGGCGCAGGACACCGGGGAGCTGTTTTTT
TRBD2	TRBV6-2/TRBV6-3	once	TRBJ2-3	CASSYWRESTDTQYF	TGTGCCAGCAGTTACTGGCGGGAGTCGACAGATACGCAGTATTTT
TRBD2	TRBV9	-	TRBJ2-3	CASPDLAGVEDTQYF	TGTGCCAGCCCCGATCTAGCGGGAGTCGAGGATACGCAGTATTTT
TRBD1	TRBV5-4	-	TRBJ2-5	CASSPRTGSGETQYF	TGTGCCAGCAGCCCGCGGACAGGGTCGGGAGAGACCCAGTACTTC
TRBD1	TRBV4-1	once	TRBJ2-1	CASSQASSPGQGALLNEQFF	TGCGCCAGCAGCCAAGCCTCCTCTCCGGGACAGGGGGCGCTTCTGAATGAGCAGTTCTTC
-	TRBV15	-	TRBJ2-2	CATSRDQHNTGELFF	TGTGCCACCAGCAGAGATCAACACAACACCGGGGAGCTGTTTTTT
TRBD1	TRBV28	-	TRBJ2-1	CASTRGDRAGRNEQFF	TGTGCCAGCACCCGAGGGGACAGGGCGGGTAGGAATGAGCAGTTCTTC
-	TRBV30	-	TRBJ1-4	CAWSVSGGTNEKLFF	TGTGCCTGGAGTGTATCGGGGGGGACTAATGAAAAACTGTTTTTT
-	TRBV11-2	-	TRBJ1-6	CASSLRSGARGPLHF	TGTGCCAGCAGCTTAAGATCAGGAGCAAGAGGGCCCCTCCACTTT
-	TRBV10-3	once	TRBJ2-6	CAISAQEGANVLTF	TGTGCCATCAGTGCCCAAGAGGGGGCCAACGTCCTGACTTTC
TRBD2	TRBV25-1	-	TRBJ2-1	CASSEYREGESSYNEQFF	TGTGCCAGCAGTGAATATCGGGAGGGGGAGAGCTCCTACAATGAGCAGTTCTTC
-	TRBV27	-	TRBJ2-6	CASSHQRSGANVLTF	TGTGCCAGCAGTCATCAGCGCTCTGGGGCCAACGTCCTGACTTTC
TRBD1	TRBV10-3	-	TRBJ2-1	CAISATGTGDYNEQFF	TGTGCCATCAGTGCCACCGGGACAGGGGATTACAATGAGCAGTTCTTC
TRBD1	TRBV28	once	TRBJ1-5	CASSLGTGGNQPQHF	TGTGCCAGCAGTTTAGGGACAGGGGGCAATCAGCCCCAGCATTTT
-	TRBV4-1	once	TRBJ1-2	CASRQQGLANYGYTF	TGCGCCAGCAGGCAACAGGGTCTAGCTAACTATGGCTACACCTTC
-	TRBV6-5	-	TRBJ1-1	CASRRRVGYTEAFF	TGTGCCAGCAGACGCAGGGTCGGATACACTGAAGCTTTCTTT
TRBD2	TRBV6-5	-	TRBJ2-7	CASRQTSGGTYEQYF	TGTGCCAGCAGACAGACTAGCGGGGGGACCTACGAGCAGTACTTC
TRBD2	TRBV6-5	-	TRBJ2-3	CASRKTSGRDTQYF	TGTGCCAGCAGGAAGACTAGCGGGAGGGATACGCAGTATTTT
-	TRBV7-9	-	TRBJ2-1	CASSLISEGYNEQFF	TGTGCCAGCAGCTTAATCTCGGAGGGATACAATGAGCAGTTCTTC
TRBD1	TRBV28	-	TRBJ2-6	CASSKRTGPSGANVLTF	TGTGCCAGCAGCAAAAGGACAGGTCCCTCTGGGGCCAACGTCCTGACTTTC
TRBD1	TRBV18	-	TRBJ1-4	CASSPLEGQTKEKLFF	TGTGCCAGCTCACCTCTGGAGGGACAGACAAAGGAAAAACTGTTTTTT
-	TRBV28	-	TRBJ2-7	CASSLSAVSHEQYF	TGTGCCAGCAGTTTGAGTGCAGTTAGCCACGAGCAGTACTTC
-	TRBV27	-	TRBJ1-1	CASSLFPRGQVMNTEAFF	TGTGCCAGCAGTTTATTTCCGCGGGGGCAGGTAATGAACACTGAAGCTTTCTTT
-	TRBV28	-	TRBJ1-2	CASSLPTRNYGYTF	TGTGCCAGCAGTTTGCCGACAAGGAACTATGGCTACACCTTC
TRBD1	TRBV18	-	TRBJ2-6	CASSPLGQGTGANVLTF	TGTGCCAGCTCACCACTAGGACAGGGGACTGGGGCCAACGTCCTGACTTTC
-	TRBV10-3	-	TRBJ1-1	CAISESNLAGGIF	TGTGCCATCAGTGAGTCGAACCTGGCCGGGGGGATCTTT
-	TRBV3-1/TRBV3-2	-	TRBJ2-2	CASSQERTGELFF	TGTGCCAGCAGCCAAGAGAGAACCGGGGAGCTGTTTTTT
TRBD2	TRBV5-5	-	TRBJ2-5	CASSLSASGRETQYF	TGTGCCAGCAGCTTGAGCGCTAGCGGGAGAGAGACCCAGTACTTC
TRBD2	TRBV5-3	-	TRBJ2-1	CAIAAHGGSGNEQFF	TGTGCCATAGCCGCCCACGGCGGGAGCGGCAATGAGCAGTTCTTC
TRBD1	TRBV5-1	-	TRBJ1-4	CASSGRTGLATNEKLFF	TGCGCCAGCAGCGGTAGGACAGGGCTTGCAACTAATGAAAAACTGTTTTTT
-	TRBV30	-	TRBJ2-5	CAWSVRGLETQYF	TGTGCCTGGAGTGTACGAGGGCTGGAGACCCAGTACTTC
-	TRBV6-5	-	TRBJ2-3	CASSSRAGTDTQYF	TGTGCCAGCAGTTCACGGGCGGGAACAGATACGCAGTATTTT
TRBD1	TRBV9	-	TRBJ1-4	CASSRRGTGANEKLFF	TGTGCCAGCAGCCGGAGGGGGACAGGGGCAAATGAAAAACTGTTTTTT
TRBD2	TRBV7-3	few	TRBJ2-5	CASSLSVREMETQYF	TGTGCCAGCAGCTTGTCCGTGCGGGAGATGGAGACCCAGTACTTC
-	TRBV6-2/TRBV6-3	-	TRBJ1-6	CASSYETGNSPLHF	TGTGCCAGCAGTTACGAAACGGGTAATTCACCCCTCCACTTT
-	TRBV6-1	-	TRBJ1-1	CASSEVDTEAFF	TGTGCCAGCAGTGAAGTCGACACTGAAGCTTTCTTT
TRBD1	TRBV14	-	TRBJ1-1	CASSLWTGNMNTEAFF	TGTGCCAGCAGCCTATGGACAGGGAACATGAACACTGAAGCTTTCTTT
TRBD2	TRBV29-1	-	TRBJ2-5	CSVEGLAGGEQETQYF	TGCAGCGTTGAAGGACTAGCGGGAGGGGAGCAAGAGACCCAGTACTTC
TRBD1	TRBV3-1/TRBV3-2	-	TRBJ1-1	CASSQVYRQGSTEAFF	TGTGCCAGCAGCCAAGTATATCGACAGGGGAGCACTGAAGCTTTCTTT
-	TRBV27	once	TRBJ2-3	CASSFQGRRPDTQYF	TGTGCCAGCAGTTTCCAGGGGCGCCGTCCAGATACGCAGTATTTT
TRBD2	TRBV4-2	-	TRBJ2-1	CASGSGRGIGEQFF	TGTGCCAGCGGTAGCGGGAGGGGCATTGGTGAGCAGTTCTTC
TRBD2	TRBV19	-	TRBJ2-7	CASSRSVGGEQYF	TGTGCCAGTAGTCGTAGCGTCGGGGGGGAGCAGTACTTC
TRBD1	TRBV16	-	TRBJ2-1	CASSPVETGGYNEQFF	TGTGCCAGCAGCCCCGTTGAGACAGGGGGTTACAATGAGCAGTTCTTC
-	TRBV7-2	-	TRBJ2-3	CASSTFRREKTDTQYF	TGTGCCAGCAGCACCTTTAGGAGGGAAAAGACAGATACGCAGTATTTT
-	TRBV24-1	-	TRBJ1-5	CATSEGGREVQPQHF	TGTGCCACCAGTGAGGGCGGGAGAGAGGTCCAGCCCCAGCATTTT
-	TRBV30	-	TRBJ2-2	CAWNRGENTGELFF	TGTGCCTGGAACCGCGGGGAGAACACCGGGGAGCTGTTTTTT
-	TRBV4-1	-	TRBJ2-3	CASSQDGTGFYTQYF	TGCGCCAGCAGCCAAGATGGGACTGGGTTCTATACGCAGTATTTT
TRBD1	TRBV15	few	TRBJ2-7	CATSPPGQGISEQYF	TGTGCCACCAGCCCTCCGGGACAGGGTATATCCGAGCAGTACTTC
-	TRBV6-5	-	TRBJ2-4	CASSYTLLGIQYF	TGTGCCAGCAGTTACACCCTACTAGGCATTCAGTACTTC
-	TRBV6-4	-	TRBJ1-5	CASSRDTDQPQHF	TGTGCCAGCAGCCGGGACACCGATCAGCCCCAGCATTTT
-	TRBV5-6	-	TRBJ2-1	CASSLSDEQFF	TGTGCCAGCAGCTTGTCGGATGAGCAGTTCTTC
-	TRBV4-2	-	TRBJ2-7	CASSQDLQGAYEQYF	TGTGCCAGCAGCCAAGATTTACAGGGAGCCTACGAGCAGTACTTC
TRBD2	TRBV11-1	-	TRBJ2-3	CASSGLAGGNTDTQYF	TGTGCCAGCAGCGGACTAGCGGGAGGTAACACAGATACGCAGTATTTT
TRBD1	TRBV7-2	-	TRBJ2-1	CASSLSIGTGTGTKQFF	TGTGCCAGCAGCTTATCAATAGGGACAGGGACGGGTACCAAGCAGTTCTTC